These 8 T cell receptor beta chains were sequenced from one sample in a study of blood T cell repertoires in COVID-19 (TCRdb year 2020). The library was built by means of the immunoSEQ multiplex PCR assay. TCRdb took over this immuneACCESS table, retaining in-frame rearrangements with V and J assigned. Such tables are incomplete; in checked studies, under half of the missing clones stem from an unresolved V gene, and the remainder is unexplained. The sample table lists 120,000 to 150,000 clones, roughly 79% of them with a count of one. 7% to 9% of the sample rests with the top ten. Source material: peripheral blood. Source of these receptors: a human donor with acute or convalescent COVID-19. The donor label of this sample is uncertain.

The chain employs TRBV9 and TRBJ1-1, with a weak D call TRBD1 (5 bases). This CDR3 is 12 amino acids long. V was clipped by 0 bases and J by 13 bases, with 13 bases between them. Germline CDR1 and CDR2: SGDLS and YYNGEE. The chain's CDR3 is CASSVVGAEIFF. CDR3 nucleotide sequence: TGTGCCAGCAGCGTAGTTGGGGCGGAGATTTTCTTT.

The chain joins TRBV5-1 to TRBJ2-2; TRBD2 matches at 8 bases. Germline V lookup: CDR1 SGHRS, CDR2 YFSETQ. The CDR3 is 15 amino acids. Germline trimming cut 2 bases from V and 7 bases from J; bases unmatched to any gene: 7. CDR3 amino acids: CASSLYAGGNGELFF. The CDR3 coding sequence is TGCGCCAGCAGCTTATATGCGGGGGGCAACGGGGAGCTGTTTTTT.

The chain combines TRBV25-1 with TRBJ2-3; perhaps TRBD2 as D (5 bases). The CDR3 has 15 amino acids. Germline assignment: CDR1 MGHDK and CDR2 SYGVNS. The ends were cut back, 0 bases at V and 6 bases at J, with 13 bases in the middle. DNA for the CDR3: TGTGCCAGCAGTGAATACTCCGGACTCTGGGATACGCAGTATTTT. Protein product: CASSEYSGLWDTQYF. The full variable domain, in which reference TRBV25-1 and TRBJ2-3 provide the parts outside the CDR3, is EADIYQTPRYLVIGTGKKITLECSQTMGHDKMYWYQQDPGMELHLIHYSYGVNSTEKGDLSSESTVSRIRTEHFPLTLESARPSHTSQYLCASSEYSGLWDTQYFGPGTRLTVL.

The J gene is TRBJ1-3, the V gene TRBV7-9, with 7 bases aligning to TRBD1. The CDR3 has 15 residues. Per the germline V gene, CDR1 is SEHNR and CDR2 is FQNEAQ (reference sequence). The ends lost 6 bases at V and 4 bases at J; junction bases unmatched: 9. CDR3 amino acids: CASSLPDREGNTIYF. CDR3 DNA sequence: TGTGCCAGCAGTCTCCCCGACAGGGAAGGAAACACCATATATTTT.

This chain joins TRBV13 and TRBJ2-1; 7 bases are a match to TRBD2. With 6 bases clipped from V and 7 bases from J, the junction kept 9 bases outside the gene matches. The CDR3 totals 14 residues. Germline values: CDR1 PRHDT, CDR2 FYEKMQ (reference sequence). This chain's CDR3 is CASSPGTTRNEQFF. The CDR3 nucleotides are TGTGCCAGCAGTCCCGGGACTACTAGGAATGAGCAGTTCTTC.

Here the CDR3 reads CASVRQGKGEQYV. In nucleotides, the CDR3 is TGTGCCAGCGTACGACAGGGGAAAGGCGAGCAGTACGTC. The rearrangement joins TRBV21-1 to TRBJ2-7; the listed D gene, TRBD1, was not tested against the DNA. TRBV21-1 is recorded as a pseudogene. This CDR3 region has 13 residues.

V gene TRBV7-9 combines with J gene TRBJ1-4; 7 positions agree with TRBD1. The germline gives CDR1 SEHNR, CDR2 FQNEAQ (reference sequence). The CDR3 runs 16 residues. With 5 bases clipped from V and 0 bases from J, the junction kept 6 bases outside the gene matches. CDR3 nucleotides: TGTGCCAGCAGCCGACAGGGAGTTGCAACTAATGAAAAACTGTTTTTT. Protein: CASSRQGVATNEKLFF.

The V and J genes are TRBV5-1 and TRBJ1-2; D uncertain. Germline V lookup: CDR1 SGHRS, CDR2 YFSETQ. CDR3 length equals 15 residues. Deletions cut 7 bases from V and 12 bases from J, with 28 bases between. The CDR3 reads CASGDSGVYSSGDTF. Written as DNA, the CDR3 is TGCGCCAGCGGCGATTCTGGGGTTTACTCTAGCGGTGACACCTTC. The full variable domain, in which reference TRBV5-1 and TRBJ1-2 provide the parts outside the CDR3, is KAGVTQTPRYLIKTRGQQVTLSCSPISGHRSVSWYQQTPGQGLQFLFEYFSETQRNKGNFPGRFSGRQFSNSRSEMNVSTLELGDSALYLCASGDSGVYSSGDTFGSGTRLTVV.